These T cell receptor beta chains were read from a single sample in a study of blood T cell repertoires in COVID-19. Clones were read by immunoSEQ multiplex PCR, and TCRdb kept only the in-frame ones, dropping some. Of a few hundred thousand clones listed, 80% to 90% are singletons. Input material: PBMCs or T cells enriched from blood (not recorded which). These receptors all stem from a woman in her 30s who had recovered from COVID-19. CDR3s include the opening cysteine and the closing phenylalanine or tryptophan. The order of the fields is J gene, D gene, clone size, V gene, CDR3 DNA, CDR3 protein. D genes are given only for firm matches. The size field is filled for only some rows; it gives once, few, many or a size class.

j_call: TRBJ2-7; d_call: -; clone_size: -; v_call: TRBV14; cdr3_nt: TGTGCCAGCAGCCAAGACAGGGGTCAATCCTACGAGCAGTACTTC; cdr3_aa: CASSQDRGQSYEQYF
j_call: TRBJ2-3; d_call: TRBD2; clone_size: -; v_call: TRBV5-1; cdr3_nt: TGCGCCAGCAGCTTGGAACTAGCGGCTACTAGCACAGATACGCAGTATTTT; cdr3_aa: CASSLELAATSTDTQYF
j_call: TRBJ2-7; d_call: TRBD1; clone_size: -; v_call: TRBV10-3; cdr3_nt: TGTGCCATCAGTTCCCGGGACAGCCGCCCTTACGAGCAGTACTTC; cdr3_aa: CAISSRDSRPYEQYF
j_call: TRBJ2-3; d_call: TRBD1; clone_size: -; v_call: TRBV28; cdr3_nt: TGTGCCAGCAGCTCCCGGGACAGGGTGACAGATACGCAGTATTTT; cdr3_aa: CASSSRDRVTDTQYF
j_call: TRBJ1-2; d_call: -; clone_size: -; v_call: TRBV9; cdr3_nt: TGTGCCAGCAGCGCCTCAGTGGCGGCGGGGGCACGGGACTATGGCTACACCTTC; cdr3_aa: CASSASVAAGARDYGYTF
j_call: TRBJ2-1; d_call: TRBD2; clone_size: -; v_call: TRBV2; cdr3_nt: TGTGCCAGCAGTGAACAGGGGACTAGCTCGAATGAGCAGTTCTTC; cdr3_aa: CASSEQGTSSNEQFF
j_call: TRBJ1-1; d_call: -; clone_size: -; v_call: TRBV25-1; cdr3_nt: TGTGCCAGCAGTGTTGTGGGAGTGGAAGCTTTCTTT; cdr3_aa: CASSVVGVEAFF
j_call: TRBJ1-1; d_call: TRBD1; clone_size: once; v_call: TRBV3-1/TRBV3-2; cdr3_nt: TGTGCCAGCAGCCACAGACAGGGTTGGAACACTGAAGCTTTCTTT; cdr3_aa: CASSHRQGWNTEAFF
j_call: TRBJ2-3; d_call: -; clone_size: -; v_call: TRBV12-5; cdr3_nt: TGTGCTAGTGGTTCCGCCATGGCGGTGGCGGGAATCACAGATACGCAGTATTTT; cdr3_aa: CASGSAMAVAGITDTQYF
j_call: TRBJ2-1; d_call: TRBD2; clone_size: once; v_call: TRBV13; cdr3_nt: TGTGCCAGCAGCTCCCTGAGCGGGGGCAACAATGAGCAGTTCTTC; cdr3_aa: CASSSLSGGNNEQFF
j_call: TRBJ1-1; d_call: -; clone_size: -; v_call: TRBV7-3; cdr3_nt: TGTGCCAGCAGCTTATCAGGGGATATGAACACTGAAGCTTTCTTT; cdr3_aa: CASSLSGDMNTEAFF